This TCR beta chain was recovered during a study of blood T cell repertoires in COVID-19. Sequenced by immunoSEQ multiplex PCR; TCRdb stores in-frame clones only, minus some. This table holds around 63,000 clones, approximately 90% found once. Germline trimming cut 4 bases from V and 5 bases from J; bases unmatched to any gene: 9. The CDR3 contains 16 residues. CDR1 is MNHEY, CDR2 SMNVEV, per germline (reference sequence). Sample: peripheral blood. The chain links TRBV27 to TRBJ2-1, with 9 bases lining up with TRBD2. The receptor was isolated from a woman aged 55-75 years with COVID-19, enrolled during active disease. The CDR3 bases are TGTGCCAGCAGTTCGGGCCCGACTAGCGGAAACAATGAGCAGTTCTTC. This sequence encodes CASSSGPTSGNNEQFF.